A single sample gave rise to the 27 T cell receptor beta chains below, sequenced in a study of control samples from healthy donors and cancer patients. The data were produced by immunoSEQ multiplex PCR, yet TCRdb's version contains in-frame clones alone and is incomplete. Found here are under 450,000 clones, around 90% of them singletons; the top ten hold 6% to 7%. The specimen sequenced was PBMCs. Every receptor here comes from a man in his forties with head and neck cancer.

The rearrangement links TRBV2 to TRBJ1-2; D is unresolved. Germline V gives CDR1 SNHLY, CDR2 FYNNEI. Trimming removed 7 bases at V and 7 bases at J, with 22 bases between. This CDR3 has 15 residues. CDR3 loop: CASIWTEAARGGYTF. CDR3 nucleotides: TGTGCCAGCATTTGGACGGAGGCTGCCCGGGGTGGCTACACCTTC.

The chain links TRBV7-9 to TRBJ2-1; the D gene is possibly TRBD2 (6 bases). CDR3 size: 15 residues. Germline CDR1 SEHNR, CDR2 FQNEAQ (reference sequence). Trimming took 6 bases from V and 0 from J, leaving 12 bases between them. The CDR3 here is CASSSGTYSYNEQFF. CDR3 nucleotides: TGTGCCAGCAGTTCCGGGACTTACTCCTACAATGAGCAGTTCTTC.

V and J are TRBV6-1 and TRBJ2-7; TRBD1 agrees at 9 bases. The CDR3 is 16 residues long. Germline CDR1 reads MNHNS; CDR2 reads SASEGT. With V trimmed by 4 bases and J by 2 bases, 9 bases remained unmatched. The CDR3 loop reads CASSVLETGGTYEQYF. Here the CDR3 DNA reads TGTGCCAGCAGTGTTCTAGAGACAGGGGGAACCTACGAGCAGTACTTC.

CDR3 DNA sequence: TGTGCCAGCAGCTCAAGCGCGGCACCCTACGAGCAGTACTTC. This translates into CASSSSAAPYEQYF. The V gene is TRBV11-1, the J gene TRBJ2-7; D call uncertain. The V end lost 4 bases, the J end lost 2 bases, and 12 bases lay between the germline ends. Germline loops: CDR1 SGHAT, CDR2 FQDESV (reference sequence). The CDR3 loop spans 14 amino acids.

This CDR3 reads CASSPSDSSNEKLFF. The CDR3 bases are TGCGCCAGCAGCCCGTCCGACAGTTCTAATGAAAAACTGTTTTTT. This rearrangement joins TRBV5-1 to TRBJ1-4; tentatively, D is TRBD1 (5 bases). The CDR3 loop spans 15 amino acids. Germline CDR1 is SGHRS and CDR2 is YFSETQ. V dropped 4 bases and J dropped 3 bases, with 13 bases sitting between them.

The rearrangement joins TRBV27 to TRBJ2-1; TRBD2 might be the D (5 bases). The V gene lost 1 base and the J gene lost 6 bases, with 10 bases spanning the gap. Germline lookup yields CDR1 MNHEY and CDR2 SMNVEV (reference sequence). The CDR3 totals 14 residues. This chain's CDR3 is CASSLYEGVNEQFF. The CDR3 nucleotides are TGTGCCAGCAGTTTATATGAGGGAGTCAATGAGCAGTTCTTC.

The chain is built from TRBV11-1 and TRBJ1-4; 7 bases agree with TRBD1. CDR1 and CDR2 (germline): SGHAT, FQDESV (reference sequence). The CDR3 loop spans 14 amino acids. The trim removed 5 bases at V and 10 bases at J, leaving 10 bases unmatched. The chain's CDR3 is CASSTRQGGGKLFF. In DNA form, the CDR3 reads TGTGCCAGCAGCACCCGACAGGGTGGCGGAAAACTGTTTTTT.

The V and J genes are TRBV19 and TRBJ1-5; TRBD1 matches 11 bases. The V and J ends lost 4 bases and 5 bases, in that order; junction bases with no gene match: 4. Germline V lookup: CDR1 LNHDA, CDR2 SQIVND (reference sequence). The CDR3 length is 15 residues. The CDR3 here is CASSNSGQGDQPQHF. The CDR3 region has the DNA TGTGCCAGTAGTAATTCGGGACAGGGGGATCAGCCCCAGCATTTT.

This sequence joins TRBV9 and TRBJ2-1; D remains ambiguous. The germline CDR1 and CDR2 sequences are SGDLS and YYNGEE. The CDR3 runs to 14 residues. V lost 6 bases, J lost 3 bases, and 13 bases lay in between. CDR3 bases: TGTGCCAGCAACCCCAACGGCGACTACAATGAGCAGTTCTTC. Encoded protein: CASNPNGDYNEQFF.

The chain has TRBV11-1 and TRBJ2-3, with 9 nucleotides matching TRBD1. CDR1 SGHAT and CDR2 FQDESV come from the germline V gene (reference sequence). V lost 4 bases to trimming and J lost 3 bases; unmatched junction nucleotides: 5. The CDR3 has 15 residues. Here the CDR3 reads CASSSWTGETDTQYF. In DNA form, the CDR3 reads TGTGCCAGCAGCTCCTGGACAGGGGAGACAGATACGCAGTATTTT.

The V gene is TRBV5-1, the J gene TRBJ2-7; 8 nucleotides line up with TRBD2. This CDR3 has 15 amino acids. V lost 6 bases and J lost 4; bases outside the gene matches: 12. The V gene's germline CDR1 is SGHRS and CDR2 YFSETQ. CDR3 in amino acids: CASTRESGSSYEQYF. CDR3 coding DNA: TGCGCCAGCACCCGGGAGAGCGGGAGTTCTTACGAGCAGTACTTC.

This chain uses TRBV7-2 with TRBJ1-2; D unclear. The germline V gene has CDR1 SGHTA and CDR2 FQGNSA. Trimming removed 1 base from V and 3 bases from J, with 12 bases in between. This CDR3 has 15 residues. CDR3 DNA: TGTGCCAGCAGCTTAGGGGGTTTGGGAGACTATGGCTACACCTTC. Protein: CASSLGGLGDYGYTF.

This chain connects TRBV19 to TRBJ2-3; TRBD2 agrees at 8 bases. The length of the CDR3 is 15 residues. V shed 5 bases, J shed 4 bases, and the junction held 8 bases outside the gene matches. Germline CDR1 reads LNHDA; CDR2 reads SQIVND (reference sequence). Here the CDR3 reads CASSLEREWADTQYF. CDR3 bases: TGTGCCAGTAGTTTGGAGCGGGAGTGGGCAGATACGCAGTATTTT.

V gene TRBV28 combines with J gene TRBJ1-2; D is uncertain. Germline assignment: CDR1 MDHEN and CDR2 SYDVKM. This CDR3 has 14 residues. Trimming left V 3 bases short and J 6 bases short, with 14 bases between. DNA of the CDR3: TGTGCCAGCAGTTTTCCCAACATCGTAGATGGCTACACCTTC. Translated: CASSFPNIVDGYTF.

V is TRBV2 and J is TRBJ2-3, with D unresolved. Germline V lookup: CDR1 SNHLY, CDR2 FYNNEI. CDR3 length equals 15 residues. Trimming took off 7 bases at V and 2 bases at J, with 16 bases between the two ends. The DNA of the CDR3 is TGTGCCAGCAATTCAAACCAGATTGTCACAGATACGCAGTATTTT. It yields the protein CASNSNQIVTDTQYF.

The chain carries TRBV10-2 and TRBJ2-1; D remains ambiguous. The CDR3 runs to 13 residues. In germline, CDR1 is WSHSY, CDR2 SAAADI. V was pared by 3 bases and J by 8 bases, with 11 bases between. The CDR3 protein is CASSDRPADEQFF. CDR3 nucleotide sequence: TGCGCCAGCAGTGATCGGCCGGCGGATGAGCAGTTCTTC.

As for this clone: Within the sample, other DNA sequences also encode this same CDR3. This chain links TRBV19 with TRBJ1-5; D uncertain. V was trimmed by 0 bases and J by 2 bases, leaving 2 bases between them. Germline lookup yields CDR1 LNHDA and CDR2 SQIVND (reference sequence). The CDR3 extends over 13 amino acids. CDR3 in amino acids: CASSIDGNQPQHF. Written as DNA, the CDR3 is TGTGCCAGTAGTATAGACGGCAATCAGCCCCAGCATTTT.

This clone was detected only a few times. This chain uses TRBV6-6 with TRBJ1-3; TRBD1 matches 8 bases. V lost 6 bases and J lost 0; bases outside the gene matches: 4. This CDR3 comprises 15 residues. Germline loops: CDR1 MNHNY, CDR2 SVGAGI (reference sequence). The CDR3 loop reads CASRVTGDSGNTIYF. The CDR3 DNA follows: TGTGCCAGCAGAGTGACAGGGGACTCTGGAAACACCATATATTTT.

This chain joins TRBV3-1 (or the pseudogene TRBV3-2) and TRBJ2-7, with 7 bases lining up with TRBD1. The trim removed 5 bases at V and 7 bases at J, leaving 5 bases unmatched. This CDR3 is built from 12 residues. CDR1 and CDR2 from the germline V gene are LGHDT and YNNKEL (reference sequence). The CDR3, as DNA: TGTGCCAGCAGCATGACAGGGACGGAGCAGTACTTC. It codes for CASSMTGTEQYF.

This rearrangement joins TRBV5-1 to TRBJ2-4; possibly TRBD1 or TRBD2 for D (5 bases each). The CDR3 runs 14 residues. Germline values: CDR1 SGHRS, CDR2 YFSETQ. V was clipped by 4 bases and J by 9 bases, with 17 bases between them. The CDR3 DNA reads as TGCGCCAGCAGCACGGGACGGGATCAGGGCATTCAGTACTTC. Translated, it gives CASSTGRDQGIQYF. Supplemented by reference TRBV5-1 and TRBJ2-4, the full variable domain reads KAGVTQTPRYLIKTRGQQVTLSCSPISGHRSVSWYQQTPGQGLQFLFEYFSETQRNKGNFPGRFSGRQFSNSRSEMNVSTLELGDSALYLCASSTGRDQGIQYFGAGTRLSVL.

This chain uses TRBV6-6 with TRBJ1-3; D call uncertain. CDR1 is MNHNY and CDR2 is SVGAGI in the germline V gene (reference sequence). Trimming took off 3 bases at V and 0 bases at J, with 12 bases between the two ends. This CDR3 contains 16 residues. The chain's CDR3 is CASSYFSEDSGNTIYF. In DNA, the CDR3 is TGTGCCAGCAGTTATTTCAGTGAAGACTCTGGAAACACCATATATTTT.

The rearrangement joins TRBV3-1 (or the pseudogene TRBV3-2) to TRBJ1-2; D gene uncertain. Trimming took 3 bases from V and 1 from J, leaving 15 bases between them. This CDR3 is 16 amino acids long. Germline V lookup: CDR1 LGHDT, CDR2 YNNKEL (reference sequence). CDR3 loop: CASSHLAVRNNYGYTF. The CDR3 DNA is TGTGCCAGCAGCCATTTGGCAGTTAGGAATAACTATGGCTACACCTTC.

The chain carries TRBV28 and TRBJ2-3; 15 bases line up with TRBD2. The CDR3 length is 22 residues. J lost 3 bases, V lost 4 bases, and 20 bases had no gene match. Germline values: CDR1 MDHEN, CDR2 SYDVKM. Written as DNA, the CDR3 is TGTGCCAGCAGTTACAAGTCCCCCTGGACTAGCGGGGGGGCCCGGGGGACAGATACGCAGTATTTT. The encoded protein is CASSYKSPWTSGGARGTDTQYF. Complete variable domain (other parts from reference TRBV28 and TRBJ2-3): DVKVTQSSRYLVKRTGEKVFLECVQDMDHENMFWYRQDPGLGLRLIYFSYDVKMKEKGDIPEGYSVSREKKERFSLILESASTNQTSMYLCASSYKSPWTSGGARGTDTQYFGPGTRLTVL.

The chain links TRBV7-3 to TRBJ2-3, with 14 bases that match TRBD2. CDR1 is SGHTA and CDR2 is FQGTGA in the germline V gene. Germline trimming cut 5 bases from V and 2 bases from J; bases unmatched to any gene: 12. The CDR3 loop spans 19 amino acids. The CDR3 here is CASSANPPGLAGATDTQYF. The CDR3 nucleotides are TGTGCCAGCAGCGCTAACCCCCCGGGACTAGCGGGGGCCACAGATACGCAGTATTTT. Supplemented by reference TRBV7-3 and TRBJ2-3, the full variable domain reads GAGVSQTPSNKVTEKGKYVELRCDPISGHTALYWYRQSLGQGPEFLIYFQGTGAADDSGLPNDRFFAVRPEGSVSTLKIQRTERGDSAVYLCASSANPPGLAGATDTQYFGPGTRLTVL.

V is TRBV9 and J is TRBJ2-7; no clear D gene. The length of the CDR3 is 14 residues. The V end lost 0 bases, the J end lost 3 bases, and 10 bases lay between the germline ends. Germline V gives CDR1 SGDLS, CDR2 YYNGEE. DNA of the CDR3: TGTGCCAGCAGCGTAGATTCCGAGTACTACGAGCAGTACTTC. As protein: CASSVDSEYYEQYF.

This chain uses TRBV27 with TRBJ1-4, with TRBD1 as a possible D gene (6 bases). Trimming stripped 2 bases from V and 2 bases from J, with 15 bases between. CDR1 and CDR2 from the germline V gene are MNHEY and SMNVEV (reference sequence). The CDR3 contains 17 residues. The CDR3, as DNA: TGTGCCAGCAGTTTAGTGGGGGCGGATTCGACTAATGAAAAACTGTTTTTT. Amino acid sequence: CASSLVGADSTNEKLFF.

The rearrangement joins TRBV27 to TRBJ2-6; D is ambiguous. The CDR3 has 16 residues. Germline lookup yields CDR1 MNHEY and CDR2 SMNVEV (reference sequence). V dropped 1 base and J dropped 0 bases, with 7 bases sitting between them. The CDR3, as DNA: TGTGCCAGCAGTTTATGGTCCGGCTCTGGGGCCAACGTCCTGACTTTC. This sequence encodes CASSLWSGSGANVLTF. The variable domain in full, with the rest retrieved from reference TRBV27 and TRBJ2-6, is EAQVTQNPRYLITVTGKKLTVTCSQNMNHEYMSWYRQDPGLGLRQIYYSMNVEVTDKGDVPEGYKVSRKEKRNFPLILESPSPNQTSLYFCASSLWSGSGANVLTFGAGSRLTVL.